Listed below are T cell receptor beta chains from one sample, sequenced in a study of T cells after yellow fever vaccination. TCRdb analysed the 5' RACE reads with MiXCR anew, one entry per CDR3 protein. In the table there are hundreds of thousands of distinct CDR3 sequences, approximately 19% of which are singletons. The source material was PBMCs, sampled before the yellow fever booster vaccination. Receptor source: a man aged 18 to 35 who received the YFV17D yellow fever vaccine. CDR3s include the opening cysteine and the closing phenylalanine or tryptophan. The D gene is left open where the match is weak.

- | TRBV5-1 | CASSAPTANTGELFF
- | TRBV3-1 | CASSQISIGHLNTEAFF
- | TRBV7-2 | CASSLAPRVFSGNTIYF
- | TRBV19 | CASSISGMYGYTF
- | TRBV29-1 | CSVDVVQGVYGYTF
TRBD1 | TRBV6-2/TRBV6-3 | CASSWDRTYYEQYF
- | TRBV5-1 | CASSLGHSEQYF
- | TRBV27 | CASSLSPGNTEAFF
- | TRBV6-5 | CASGRSGTQYF
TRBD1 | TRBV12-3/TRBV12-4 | CASTGVLVDRQYF
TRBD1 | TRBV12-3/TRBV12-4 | CASSYDREETQYF
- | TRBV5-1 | CASSLYPAPNSPLHF
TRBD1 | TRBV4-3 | CASSQRQGAGNIQYF
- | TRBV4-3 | CASSTGHYSGNTIYF
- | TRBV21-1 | CASSSRRDRRQPQHF
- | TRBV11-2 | CASSPSSLTRGQFF
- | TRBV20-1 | CSASTANTGELFF
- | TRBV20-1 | CSARVRAASNEKLFF
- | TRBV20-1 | CSATLANTGELFF
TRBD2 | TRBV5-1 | CASSFGTSGSTDTQYF
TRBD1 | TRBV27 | CASSHPGQGGRETQYF
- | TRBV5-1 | CASSPTGTGVSTDTQYF
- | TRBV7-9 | CASSLLQGLWFF
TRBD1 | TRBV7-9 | CASSARQGANSPLHF
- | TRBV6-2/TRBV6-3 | CASSARPTGELFF
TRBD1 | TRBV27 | CASSSDRTGLLSGANVLTF
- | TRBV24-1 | CATRLRGLETQYF
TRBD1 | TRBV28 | CASTGTGGYGYTF
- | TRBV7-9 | CASSSGSGSGELFF
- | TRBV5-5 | CASSLRSRGHTEAFF
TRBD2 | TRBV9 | CASSPRTSGGTPATDTQYF
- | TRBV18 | CASSPDGVSPLHF
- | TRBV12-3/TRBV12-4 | CASSLPDSNTGELFF
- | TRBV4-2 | CASSQVDGRQFF
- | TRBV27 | CASSFGAGYSPLHF
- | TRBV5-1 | CASSLEANSYNEQFF
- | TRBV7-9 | CASSTPALHEQYF
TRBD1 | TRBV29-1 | CSVLPRTGGRETQYF
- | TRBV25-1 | CASTRTNTGELFF
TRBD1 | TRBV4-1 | CASSPTDRGQETQYF
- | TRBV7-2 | CASSLARAVEQFF
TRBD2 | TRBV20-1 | CSAGLAGGGGEQFF
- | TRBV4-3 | CASSQAGEAFF
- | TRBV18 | CASSPPGWDQPQHF
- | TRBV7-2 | CASTTYRGGNTGELFF
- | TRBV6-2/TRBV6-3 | CASSYIRETQYF
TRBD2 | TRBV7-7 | CASSLESGGAYEQYF
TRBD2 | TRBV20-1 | CSAKTSGGTNTQYF
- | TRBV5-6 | CASSGRHRRATEAFF
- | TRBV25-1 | CASSEIKGSFGPLHF
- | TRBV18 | CASSLGRVNEKLFF
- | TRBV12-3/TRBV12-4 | CASSLVRLPQHF
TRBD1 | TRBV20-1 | CSAKLTGGLPSPLHF
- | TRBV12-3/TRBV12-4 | CASSLWGDRTDTQYF